This T cell receptor beta chain was sequenced in a study of low-dose radiotherapy and immunotherapy resistance in tumors. Study in general: A total of 13 Gy over 26 weeks was given to Cohort 2 as 1 Gy per fraction every two weeks.

J was trimmed by 2 bases and V by 4 bases; bases with no gene match: 6. The CDR3 sequence is 15 residues long. CDR1 is PRHDT, CDR2 FYEKMQ, per germline (reference sequence). As for time point: before trial treatment. The study gave donors nivolumab, ipilimumab, aspirin, low-dose cyclophosphamide and low-dose radiotherapy. Enrollment required an advanced solid tumor negative for tumor-infiltrating lymphocytes. First-strand cDNA used TRAV- and TRBV-specific primers, covering alpha and beta chains. It was with a constant-region primer and a V-primer adapter that TCRs were amplified over around 20 PCR cycles. Each CDR3 protein gets one entry after TCRdb re-called the reads with MiXCR. The sample consists of more than 45,000 distinct CDR3 sequences, roughly a quarter of them appearing once.

The sample was PBMCs, taken before treatment. The rearrangement links TRBV13 to TRBJ2-3; 7 bases agree with TRBD1. The source is a male donor with prostate cancer. The CDR3 protein is CASSSRQGHTDTQYF. CDR3 nucleotides: TGTGCCAGCAGCTCACGACAGGGACACACAGATACGCAGTATTTT.